The entry that follows covers one T cell receptor (beta chain) sequence. The target antigen is unknown. The sample belongs to a study of shared clonotypes between healthy human individuals. Whole-study results and caveats: The low donor count limited represented genetic and exposure-history diversity.

HIV-negative, healthy adults without recent acute infections or vaccinations were the donors. The protocol was immunoSEQ multiplex PCR, while the TCRdb copy is restricted to in-frame clones and leaves out a portion. This sample has about 300,000 clones, with over 65% found just once. The sample was memory CD4+ T cells sorted from blood. Documented subset: CD45RA-negative fraction. The origin of this receptor is a young man in good health.

CDR3 region: CASSKGQGPYNEQFF. The CDR3 DNA sequence: TGTGCCAGCAGTAAGGGACAGGGCCCCTACAATGAGCAGTTCTTC. J is TRBJ2-1 and V is TRBV7-2, with 9 bases identical to TRBD1. Germline CDR1 SGHTA, CDR2 FQGNSA. The CDR3 covers 15 residues. Unmatched junction bases numbered 5, after V lost 6 bases and J lost 2 bases.